This T cell receptor (beta chain) was sequenced for a study of T cells in Graves' hyperthyroidism and ophthalmopathy. The table lists this clonotype with many counts. Among the patients, aged 18 to 65, hyperthyroidism was newly diagnosed and had lasted under 2 months. The CDR3 extends over 15 amino acids. V was clipped by 2 bases and J by 4 bases, with 11 bases between them. RNA transcripts yielded amplified TCR beta CDR3 regions. In the first-round RT-PCR of the TCR CDR3, the HTBI primer set was used. One entry per CDR3 protein results from TCRdb running MiXCR on the multiplex PCR reads. The sample has under 300,000 distinct CDR3 sequences, approximately 13% seen once.

Sample: blood. The chain recombines TRBV12-3 or TRBV12-4 with TRBJ2-2, with a possible D match to TRBD2 (5 bases). The sequence came from a woman between 40 and 55 years old with Graves' hyperthyroidism. The CDR3 DNA follows: TGTGCCAGCAGTTTACTTGGCAGCGGCACCGGGGAGCTGTTTTTT. It encodes CASSLLGSGTGELFF.